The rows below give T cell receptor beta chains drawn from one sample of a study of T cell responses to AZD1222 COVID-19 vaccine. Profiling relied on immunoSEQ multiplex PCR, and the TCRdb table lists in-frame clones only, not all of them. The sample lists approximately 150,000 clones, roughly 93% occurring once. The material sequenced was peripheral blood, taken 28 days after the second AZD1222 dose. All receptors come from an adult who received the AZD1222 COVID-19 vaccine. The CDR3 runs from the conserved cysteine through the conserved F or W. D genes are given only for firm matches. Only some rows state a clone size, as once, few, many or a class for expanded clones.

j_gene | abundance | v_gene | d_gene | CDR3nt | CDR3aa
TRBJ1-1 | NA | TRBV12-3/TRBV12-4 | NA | TGTGCCAGCAGTTTTCGTAGGAACACTGAAGCTTTCTTT | CASSFRRNTEAFF
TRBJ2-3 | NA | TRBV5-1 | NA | TGCGCCAGCAGCCCCGGCCAGTTCCTTGCAGATACGCAGTATTTT | CASSPGQFLADTQYF
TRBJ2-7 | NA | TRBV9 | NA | TGTGCCAGCAGCGTAGTAGAAGGGTACGAGCAGTACTTC | CASSVVEGYEQYF
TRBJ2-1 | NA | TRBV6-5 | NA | TGTGCCAGCAGGAGCTCCTACAATGAGCAGTTCTTC | CASRSSYNEQFF
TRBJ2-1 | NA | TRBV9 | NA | TGTGCCAGCAGCGTAGGAGGCGAGCAGTTCTTC | CASSVGGEQFF
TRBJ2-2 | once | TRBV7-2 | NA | TGTGCCAGCAGTCTGTCATCGAACACCGGGGAGCTGTTTTTT | CASSLSSNTGELFF
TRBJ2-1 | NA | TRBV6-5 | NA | TGTGCCAGCAGTTACGATCGGGGGAATGAGCAGTTCTTC | CASSYDRGNEQFF
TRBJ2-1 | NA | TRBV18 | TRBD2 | TGTGCCAGCTCACCACCTAGCGGGAGGCTAAATGAGCAGTTCTTC | CASSPPSGRLNEQFF
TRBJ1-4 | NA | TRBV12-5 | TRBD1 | TGTGCTAGTGGTTTCTCCGGGACAGCGCAACTCATGGCTAATGAAAAACTGTTTTTT | CASGFSGTAQLMANEKLFF
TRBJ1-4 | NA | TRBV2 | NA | TGTGCCAGCAAGTTGACATCGGCTAATGAAAAACTGTTTTTT | CASKLTSANEKLFF
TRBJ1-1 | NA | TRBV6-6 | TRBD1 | TGTGCCAGCAGTTACTTAAGGGGACAGACTGAAGCTTTCTTT | CASSYLRGQTEAFF
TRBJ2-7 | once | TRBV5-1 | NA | TGCGCCAGCAGCCCAGGGAACCTAGCCTACGAGCAGTACTTC | CASSPGNLAYEQYF
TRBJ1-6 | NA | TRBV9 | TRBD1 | TGTGCCAGCAGCGGTTCTGACAGGGGGCGAAGTAATTCACCCCTCCACTTT | CASSGSDRGRSNSPLHF
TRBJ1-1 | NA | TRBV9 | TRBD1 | TGTGCCAGCAGTCAGGGGGCCACTGAAGCTTTCTTT | CASSQGATEAFF
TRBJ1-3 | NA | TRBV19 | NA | TGTGCCAGTAGTATACGTAACACCATATATTTT | CASSIRNTIYF
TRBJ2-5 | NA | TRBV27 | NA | TGTGCCAGCAGTCCCTACAGGGTGGTCCAAGAGACCCAGTACTTC | CASSPYRVVQETQYF
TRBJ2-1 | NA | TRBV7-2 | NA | TGTGCCAGCAGCTTAGCGCGGGACGCCCACCCCTCCTACAATGAGCAGTTCTTC | CASSLARDAHPSYNEQFF
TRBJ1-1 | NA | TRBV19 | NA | TGTGCCAGTAGTTTCCACGGGACTGAAGCTTTCTTT | CASSFHGTEAFF
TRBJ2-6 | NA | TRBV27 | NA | TGTGCCAGCAGTTTAGTCTCTGGGGCCAACGTCCTGACTTTC | CASSLVSGANVLTF
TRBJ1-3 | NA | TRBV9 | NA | TGTGCCAGCAGCCCTACCTCTGGAAACACCATATATTTT | CASSPTSGNTIYF
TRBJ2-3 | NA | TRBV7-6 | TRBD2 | TGTGCCAGCAGCTTAAGAGCTAGCGGGGGGACAGATACGCAGTATTTT | CASSLRASGGTDTQYF
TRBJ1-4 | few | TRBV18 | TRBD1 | TGTGCCAGCTCACACGGACAGGGAGGAGAAAAACTGTTTTTT | CASSHGQGGEKLFF
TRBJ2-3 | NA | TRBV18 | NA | TGTGCCAGCTCACCGACCGTAGATACGCAGTATTTT | CASSPTVDTQYF
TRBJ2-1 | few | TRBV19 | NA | TGTGCCAGTAGTATTTGGAAGGGCGGATATGAGCAGTTCTTC | CASSIWKGGYEQFF
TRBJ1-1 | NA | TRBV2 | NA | TGTGCCAGCAGGGAGCAGCAGGCAGGGAAGAACACTGAAGCTTTCTTT | CASREQQAGKNTEAFF
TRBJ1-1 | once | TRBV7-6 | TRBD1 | TGTGCCAGCAGCTTCGGGACAGGGGAAGGTACGGAAGCTTTCTTT | CASSFGTGEGTEAFF
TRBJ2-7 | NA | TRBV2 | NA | TGTGCCAGCACCGGGACCAATTACGAGCAGTACTTC | CASTGTNYEQYF
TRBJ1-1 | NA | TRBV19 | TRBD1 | TGTGCCAGTAGTACCATTCAGGGGGCGTCCACTGAAGCTTTCTTT | CASSTIQGASTEAFF
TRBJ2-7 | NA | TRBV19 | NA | TGTGCCAGTAGTGGTGATATAAACCTCTCCTACGAGCAGTACTTC | CASSGDINLSYEQYF
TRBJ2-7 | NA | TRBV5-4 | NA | TGTGCCAGCAACGAGGGGTTTGGATCCTACGAGCAGTACTTC | CASNEGFGSYEQYF
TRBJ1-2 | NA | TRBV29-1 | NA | TGCAGCGTTGTCACCGGCGGAAGCTATGGCTACACCTTC | CSVVTGGSYGYTF
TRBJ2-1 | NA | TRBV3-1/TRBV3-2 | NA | TGTGCCAGCAGCCAGGGGTTAAAAAGGGATGAGCAGTTCTTC | CASSQGLKRDEQFF
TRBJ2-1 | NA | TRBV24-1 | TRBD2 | TGTGCCACCAGTGATTTGTCCAGCGGGAGGGAAAACAATGAGCAGTTCTTC | CATSDLSSGRENNEQFF
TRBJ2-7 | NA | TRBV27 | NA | TGTGCCAGCAGTCTCTCCGGGACAAAAGTAAACGAGCAGTACTTC | CASSLSGTKVNEQYF
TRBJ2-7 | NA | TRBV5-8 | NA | TGTGCCAGCAGCTTGAAGTACGAGCAGTACTTC | CASSLKYEQYF
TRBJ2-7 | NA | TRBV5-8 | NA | TGTGCCAGCAGCTTAGGATCCTGGGACTGGACCTACGAGCAGTACTTC | CASSLGSWDWTYEQYF
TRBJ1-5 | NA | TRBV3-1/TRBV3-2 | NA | TGTGCCAGCAGCCAAGGGTTCGGAAGCTTTCAGCCCCAGCATTTT | CASSQGFGSFQPQHF
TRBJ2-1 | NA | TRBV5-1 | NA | TGCGCCAGCAGCTTGTCGGTAGTAAATGAGCAGTTCTTC | CASSLSVVNEQFF
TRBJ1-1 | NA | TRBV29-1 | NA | TGCAGCGTTGTAGAGGCTTCCGCGGGGAACACTGAAGCTTTCTTT | CSVVEASAGNTEAFF
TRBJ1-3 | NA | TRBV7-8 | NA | TGTGCCAGCAGCTTAGTACAGGTCCACTCTGGAAACACCATATATTTT | CASSLVQVHSGNTIYF
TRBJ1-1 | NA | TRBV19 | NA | TGTGCCAGTAGTCCAGGGGTAATGGTGTACACTGAAGCTTTCTTT | CASSPGVMVYTEAFF
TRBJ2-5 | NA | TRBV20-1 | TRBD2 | TGCAGTGCTAGTGGAGCCGTGGGGGGGAAACAAGAGACCCAGTACTTC | CSASGAVGGKQETQYF
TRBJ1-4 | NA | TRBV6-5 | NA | TGTGCCAGCCTCGAGGAAAAACTGTTTTTT | CASLEEKLFF
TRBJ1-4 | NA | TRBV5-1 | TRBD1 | TGCGCCAGCAGCCCCAGGGGGCAGGCTAATGAAAAACTGTTTTTT | CASSPRGQANEKLFF
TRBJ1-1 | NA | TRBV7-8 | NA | TGTGCCAGCGGCCAGGGGAGGGGAGCTTTCTTT | CASGQGRGAFF
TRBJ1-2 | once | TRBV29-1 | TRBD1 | TGCAGCGCCAGGGGGTTATCTAACTATGGCTACACCTTC | CSARGLSNYGYTF
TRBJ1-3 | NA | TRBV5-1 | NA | TGCGCCAGCAGCTCGGGGACCGGACCCGTCCAGGGTGGAAACACCATATATTTT | CASSSGTGPVQGGNTIYF
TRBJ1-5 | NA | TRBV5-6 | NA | TGTGCCAGCAGCTTGGCCGGCGGAGCGGGCAATCAGCCCCAGCATTTT | CASSLAGGAGNQPQHF
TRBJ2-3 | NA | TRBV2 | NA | TGTGCCAGCGAGTCCAGGGTGCCGCCGCAGTATTTT | CASESRVPPQYF
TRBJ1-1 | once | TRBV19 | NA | TGTGCCAGTAGTATCGCCAGGGGGAACACTGAAGCTTTCTTT | CASSIARGNTEAFF
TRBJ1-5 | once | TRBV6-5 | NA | TGTGCCAGCAGCCGCAGAGAGTATAGCAATCAGCCCCAGCATTTT | CASSRREYSNQPQHF
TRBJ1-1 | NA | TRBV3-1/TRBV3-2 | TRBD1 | TGTGCCAGCTCAAACGGGGGCAGGGGGTGGTGGGAAGCTTTCTTT | CASSNGGRGWWEAFF
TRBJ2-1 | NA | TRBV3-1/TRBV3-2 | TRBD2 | TGTGCCAGCAGCCAAATCGGAGGGAGGGTGGTCAATGAGCAGTTCTTC | CASSQIGGRVVNEQFF
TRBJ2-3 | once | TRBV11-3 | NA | TGTGCCAGCAGCTTAGAAGTTGGGGGTCCAGACACAGATACGCAGTATTTT | CASSLEVGGPDTDTQYF
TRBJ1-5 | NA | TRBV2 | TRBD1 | TGTGCCAGCAGTCCAACAGGGGCTCAGCCCCAGCATTTT | CASSPTGAQPQHF
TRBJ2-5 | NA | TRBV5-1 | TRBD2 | TGCGCCAGCAGCCCGACTAGCTCGGGAGAGACCCAGTACTTC | CASSPTSSGETQYF
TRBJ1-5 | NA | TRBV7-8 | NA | TGTGCCAGCAGCCGCAGCTCCGGGCCCCAGCATTTT | CASSRSSGPQHF
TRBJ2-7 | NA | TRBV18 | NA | TGTGCCAGCTCCATTTCAGGATCCGAGCAGTACTTC | CASSISGSEQYF
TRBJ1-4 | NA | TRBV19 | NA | TGTGCCAGTAGTACAGGTTCTACTAATGAAAAACTGTTTTTT | CASSTGSTNEKLFF
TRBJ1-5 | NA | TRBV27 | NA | TGTGCCAGCCTCGCTAGGGGGAGCTATAGCAATCAGCCCCAGCATTTT | CASLARGSYSNQPQHF